Reported below is one T cell receptor beta chain. Germline values: CDR1 SGHDN, CDR2 FVKESK. The CDR3 totals 15 residues. This entry is derived from a study of T cells expressing NK-cell markers. TCRdb re-called the 5' RACE reads and gives one entry per CDR3 protein, without DNA. The sample's table shows about 180,000 distinct CDR3 sequences. The sequence was collected from a man aged 18-75 years in good health. This chain uses TRBV14 with TRBJ2-3; checking the TCRdb D call of TRBD2 is not possible without DNA. Sequences were obtained from blood T cells: a sorted CD56 or NKG2C T cell subset, CD4+ or CD8+ T cells, or bulk PBMC T cells (not recorded which). CDR3 amino acids: CASSLPGLNTDTQYF.